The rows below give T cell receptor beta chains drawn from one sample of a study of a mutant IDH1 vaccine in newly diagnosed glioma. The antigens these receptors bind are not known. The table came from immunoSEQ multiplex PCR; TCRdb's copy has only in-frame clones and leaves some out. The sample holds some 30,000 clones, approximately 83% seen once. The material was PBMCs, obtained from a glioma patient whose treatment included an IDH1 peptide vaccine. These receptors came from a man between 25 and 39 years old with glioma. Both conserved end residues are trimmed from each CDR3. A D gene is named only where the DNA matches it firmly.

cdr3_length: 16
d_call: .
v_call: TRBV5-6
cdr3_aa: ASSLRTAHRDSNEKLF

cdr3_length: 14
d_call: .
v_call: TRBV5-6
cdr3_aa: ASSSLQTEINEKLF

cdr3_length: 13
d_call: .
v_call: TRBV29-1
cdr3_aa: SVGVRFSGANVLT

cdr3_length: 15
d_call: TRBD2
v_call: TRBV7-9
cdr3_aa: ASSPTGLAGGTGELF

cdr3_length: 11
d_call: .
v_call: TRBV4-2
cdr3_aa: ASSQGGAYEQY

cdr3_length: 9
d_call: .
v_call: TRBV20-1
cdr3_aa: SARSDNEQF

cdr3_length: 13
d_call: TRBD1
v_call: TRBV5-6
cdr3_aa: ASSLVQGDTGELF

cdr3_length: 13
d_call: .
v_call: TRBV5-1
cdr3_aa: ASTPQGATYNEQF

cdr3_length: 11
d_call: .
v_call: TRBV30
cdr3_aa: AWRGFLSYEQY

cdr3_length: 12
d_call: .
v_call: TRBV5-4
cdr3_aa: ASRLRPINTEAF

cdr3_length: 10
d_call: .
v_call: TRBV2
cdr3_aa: ASAGSNQPQH

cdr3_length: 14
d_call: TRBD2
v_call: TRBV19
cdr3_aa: ASSGTSGPYTGTQY

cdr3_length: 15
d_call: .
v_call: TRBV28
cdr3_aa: ASKLGGGYGANTEAF